Described below is a single T cell receptor (beta chain) sequence and its context. The data were obtained in a study of blood T cell repertoires in COVID-19. Recovered Cohort 3 donors showed two negative PCRs, clearance, or symptom resolution. Original analysis: Amplification from reference gene primers served as the basis for estimated nucleated cell counts. Profiled with immunoSEQ multiplex PCR; TCRdb holds only in-frame clones, not every one. That table is the source of V, J and clone size, and D and trimming were worked out from the DNA. The sample carries a few hundred thousand clones, 70% to 90% recorded once. The CDR3 spans 13 residues. CDR1 LNHDA and CDR2 SQIVND come from the germline V gene (reference sequence). Trimming stripped 3 bases from V and 4 bases from J, with 9 bases between.

This rearrangement joins TRBV19 to TRBJ1-2, with a tentative D call TRBD1 (5 bases). Input material: PBMCs or T cells enriched from blood (not recorded which). The sequence was obtained from a man aged 25-45 years who had recovered from COVID-19. In nucleotides, the CDR3 is TGTGCCAGTAGTATGGGGCAGTCCTATGGCTACACCTTC. Translation gives CASSMGQSYGYTF.